Listed below are T cell receptor beta chains from one sample, sequenced in a study of T cell repertoires in cytomegalovirus infection. No antigen is known for these receptors. MiXCR was run by TCRdb on the reads, yielding one entry per CDR3 protein. The sample contains about 770,000 distinct CDR3 sequences, 25% to 30% of which appear only once. The starting material was cultured CD8+ T cells from PBMCs, obtained from culture after CMV antigen stimulation. These receptors all stem from a human donor in good health (CMV status not recorded). Some clones in this sample may be carry-over from other donors' samples. Each CDR3 is given with its conserved first and last residue. Fields, in order: CDR3 DNA, CDR3 protein, J gene, D gene, clone size, V gene. D genes are given only for firm matches. Expanded clones get a size class; other rows say once, few or many, or leave the size out.

TGTGCCAGCAGTGAACAACGCGTGGTGGCTGAAGCTTTCTTT,CASSEQRVVAEAFF,TRBJ1-1,.,many,TRBV6-1
TGTGCCAGCAGCCAAGATGGTCGGCAGTGGCTGGATACGCAGTATTTT,CASSQDGRQWLDTQYF,TRBJ2-3,.,few,TRBV4-2
TGCAGCGCAGATGAGGGGATTTGGCGGGGGGGCTATGGAGAGCAGTTCTTC,CSADEGIWRGGYGEQFF,TRBJ2-1,TRBD2,.,TRBV29-1
TGTGCCAGCAGCACAGGACCGACAAACACCGGGGAGCTGTTTTTT,CASSTGPTNTGELFF,TRBJ2-2,.,few,TRBV7-9
TGTGCCAGCAGTGGAAGGGTAATTGGGAACACTGAAGCTTTCTTT,CASSGRVIGNTEAFF,TRBJ1-1,.,few,TRBV12-3/TRBV12-4
TGCAGCGTTGAGCGGACAGGGTGGGACTATGGCTACACCTTC,CSVERTGWDYGYTF,TRBJ1-2,TRBD1,few,TRBV29-1
TGTGCCAGCAGCCAGATTTCTAGGGAGGATACGCAGTATTTT,CASSQISREDTQYF,TRBJ2-3,.,few,TRBV4-2
TGTGCCAGCAGCTTGGGACAGGGGGTCGGTAGCAATCAGCCCCAGCATTTT,CASSLGQGVGSNQPQHF,TRBJ1-5,TRBD1,few,TRBV5-6
TGTGCCAGCAGCCCCGGGGGGGGTCACAATGAGCAGTTCTTC,CASSPGGGHNEQFF,TRBJ2-1,TRBD2,few,TRBV11-2
TGTGCCAGCAGCTCGGGGGCGCTGGATGAAAAACTGTTTTTT,CASSSGALDEKLFF,TRBJ1-4,.,few,TRBV7-9
TGTGCCAGCAGCCCAGACTCCGGTGCGCAGTATTTT,CASSPDSGAQYF,TRBJ2-3,.,.,TRBV6-5
TGCAGCGTTGAAGGGGACCTTAACTATGGCTACACCTTC,CSVEGDLNYGYTF,TRBJ1-2,.,.,TRBV29-1
TGTGCTAGTGGTTTGCCCTGGGACGGTAATCAGCCCCAGCATTTT,CASGLPWDGNQPQHF,TRBJ1-5,.,.,TRBV12-5
TGTGCCAGCAGTTTATACGGACCAAAAAGTTATGGCTACACCTTC,CASSLYGPKSYGYTF,TRBJ1-2,.,few,TRBV27
TGCGCCAGCAGCTTGCGGTATTCCGGGACAGGGAACACTGAAGCTTTCTTT,CASSLRYSGTGNTEAFF,TRBJ1-1,TRBD1,few,TRBV5-1
TGTGCCAGCAGTCCCTCAGGGGATTCGGATGACTACACCTTC,CASSPSGDSDDYTF,TRBJ1-2,.,few,TRBV12-3/TRBV12-4
TGTGCCAGCAGTTCAGGGTTTAGCTCCTACAATGAGCAGTTCTTC,CASSSGFSSYNEQFF,TRBJ2-1,.,many,TRBV28
TGTGCCAGCAGAGGGGAGCTACTTAGCACAGATACGCAGTATTTT,CASRGELLSTDTQYF,TRBJ2-3,.,many,TRBV7-2
TGTGCCAGCAGCATTAGCGGGGGGGCCTCAGATACGCAGTATTTT,CASSISGGASDTQYF,TRBJ2-3,TRBD2,.,TRBV7-3
TGTGCCAGCAGCTTAGGTATCGGGGCAGTCCAAAACATTCAGTACTTC,CASSLGIGAVQNIQYF,TRBJ2-4,.,few,TRBV7-8
TGTGCCAGCAGTTCGGGACTAGCGGGGGTGCTGGGTAATGAGCAGTTCTTC,CASSSGLAGVLGNEQFF,TRBJ2-1,TRBD2,.,TRBV27
TGTGCCAGCAGTCTACAAGCGGGATGGTCGGTGGATACGCAGTATTTT,CASSLQAGWSVDTQYF,TRBJ2-3,TRBD2,few,TRBV6-1
TGTGCCAGCAGCTCCTCGGGACAGGGGCTCTACAATGAGCAGTTCTTC,CASSSSGQGLYNEQFF,TRBJ2-1,TRBD1,.,TRBV11-2
TGTGCCAGCAGTGTTCGACAGGGAGTATACGAGCAGTACTTC,CASSVRQGVYEQYF,TRBJ2-7,TRBD1,.,TRBV6-1
TGTGCCAGTATTGCCGGACAGGGCGCTAATCAGCCCCAGCATTTT,CASIAGQGANQPQHF,TRBJ1-5,TRBD1,few,TRBV19
TGTGCCAGCAGTCTTTGGGGGGACGAACAAGAGACCCAGTACTTC,CASSLWGDEQETQYF,TRBJ2-5,.,.,TRBV12-3/TRBV12-4
TGTGCCAGCAGTTCCCCTGTGGACAGGGGGGGGACCCAGTACTTC,CASSSPVDRGGTQYF,TRBJ2-5,TRBD1,many,TRBV27
TGCAGCGTTGAAGACCGAGGGGGGGGAGGAGCCTCCTACGAGCAGTACTTC,CSVEDRGGGGASYEQYF,TRBJ2-7,.,.,TRBV29-1
TGTGCCAGCAGCCGTGGACAGGTGTTGTACTTC,CASSRGQVLYF,TRBJ2-7,TRBD1,.,TRBV27